The 5 T cell receptor beta chains below all came from one sample that was sequenced in a study of regulatory T cells in long-lasting Graves disease. Time point of the sample: newly diagnosed GD, antithyroid drugs for less than 3 months. Scientists built the TCR library using RNA that was extracted from PBMCs. The TCR beta library used iRepertoire HTBI primers with Arm-PCR amplification of CDR3. TCRdb recomputed calls from the multiplex PCR reads with MiXCR, one row per CDR3 protein. There are 300,000 to 400,000 distinct CDR3 sequences in the sample; over 15% occur only once, and less than 45% lies in the top ten. Source: peripheral blood mononuclear cells (PBMCs), taken at new diagnosis, from a patient treated with antithyroid drugs. The source is a female donor with Graves disease.

This clonotype has a count of ten or more. The chain has TRBV6-1 and TRBJ1-2, with TRBD1 matching over 7 bases. The junction had 11 bases not matched to a gene; V was cut back by 5 bases and J by 5 bases. The CDR3 is 15 residues long. Germline V CDR1 and CDR2: MNHNS, SASEGT. CDR3 in amino acids: CASSNPGQLDYGYTF. The CDR3, as DNA: TGTGCCAGCAGTAACCCGGGACAGTTAGATTATGGCTACACCTTC.

This clonotype was seen ten or more times. The chain joins TRBV19 to TRBJ2-1; TRBD2 matches at 16 bases. The V segment lost 6 bases and the J segment 3 bases; nucleotides outside the gene matches: 5. Germline assignment: CDR1 LNHDA and CDR2 SQIVND (reference sequence). The length of the CDR3 is 17 residues. Here the CDR3 DNA reads TGTGCCAGTAGGGGGACTAGCGGGAGGGCGCACTACAATGAGCAGTTCTTC. It yields the protein CASRGTSGRAHYNEQFF.

This clonotype has ten or more counts. This chain connects TRBV6-2 or TRBV6-3 to TRBJ1-1; D not resolved. The germline V gene has CDR1 MNHEY and CDR2 SVGEGT. V was pared by 6 bases and J by 11 bases, with 13 bases between. There are 11 residues in the CDR3. CDR3 region: CASRANKDAFF. The CDR3 coding sequence is TGTGCCAGCAGAGCAAACAAGGACGCTTTCTTT.

This clonotype was counted only a few times. V and J are TRBV6-2 or TRBV6-3 and TRBJ2-1; no firm D call. Looked up from germline, CDR1 is MNHEY and CDR2 is SVGEGT. The CDR3 runs to 15 residues. V lost 5 bases, J lost 3 bases, and 14 bases lay in between. The CDR3 sequence: CASSEDETFYNEQFF. The CDR3 DNA sequence: TGTGCCAGCAGTGAAGATGAGACTTTCTACAATGAGCAGTTCTTC.

The rearrangement links TRBV4-1 to TRBJ1-6; D perhaps matches TRBD1 (6 bases). V lost 1 base to trimming and J lost 15 bases, with 13 bases between them. The CDR3 runs to 13 residues. CDR1 is MGHRA and CDR2 is YSYEKL in the germline V gene. This CDR3 is CASSQVVGGDLHF. The CDR3 DNA reads TGCGCCAGCAGCCAAGTTGTGGGGGGCGACCTCCACTTT.